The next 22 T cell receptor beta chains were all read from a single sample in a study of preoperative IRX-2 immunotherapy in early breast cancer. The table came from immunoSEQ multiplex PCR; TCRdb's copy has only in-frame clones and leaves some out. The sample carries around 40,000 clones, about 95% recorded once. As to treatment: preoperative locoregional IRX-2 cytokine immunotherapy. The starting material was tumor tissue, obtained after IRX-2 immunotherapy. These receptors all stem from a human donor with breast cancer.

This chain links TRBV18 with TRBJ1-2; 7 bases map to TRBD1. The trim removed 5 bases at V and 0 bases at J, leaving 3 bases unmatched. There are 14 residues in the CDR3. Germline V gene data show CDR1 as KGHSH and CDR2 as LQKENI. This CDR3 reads CASSEGTANYGYTF. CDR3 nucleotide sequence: TGTGCCAGCTCAGAGGGGACAGCTAACTATGGCTACACCTTC.

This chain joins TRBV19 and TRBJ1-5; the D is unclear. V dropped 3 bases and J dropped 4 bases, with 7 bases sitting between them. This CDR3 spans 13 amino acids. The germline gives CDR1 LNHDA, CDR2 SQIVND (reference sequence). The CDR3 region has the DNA TGTGCCAGTAGTATTGGGGTGAATCAGCCCCAGCATTTT. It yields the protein CASSIGVNQPQHF.

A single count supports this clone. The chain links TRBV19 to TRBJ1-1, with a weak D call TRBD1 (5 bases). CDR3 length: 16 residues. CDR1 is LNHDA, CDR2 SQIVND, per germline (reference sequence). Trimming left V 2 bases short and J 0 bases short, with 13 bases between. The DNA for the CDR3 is TGTGCCAGTAGTATAAAGTGGAGACAGCTGAACACTGAAGCTTTCTTT. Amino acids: CASSIKWRQLNTEAFF.

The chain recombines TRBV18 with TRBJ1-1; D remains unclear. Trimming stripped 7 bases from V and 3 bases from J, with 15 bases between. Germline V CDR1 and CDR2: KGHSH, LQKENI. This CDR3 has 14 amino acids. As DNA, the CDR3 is TGTGCCAGCTTTGATTCATTCGGGGACACTGAAGCTTTCTTT. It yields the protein CASFDSFGDTEAFF.

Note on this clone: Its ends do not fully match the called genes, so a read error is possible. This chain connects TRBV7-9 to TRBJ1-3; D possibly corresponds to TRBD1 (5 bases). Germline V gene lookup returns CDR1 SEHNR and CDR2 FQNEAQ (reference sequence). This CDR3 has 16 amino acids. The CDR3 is CTSSLVTRASGNTIYF. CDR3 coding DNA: TGTACCAGCAGCTTAGTTACCAGGGCCTCTGGAAACACCATATATTTT.

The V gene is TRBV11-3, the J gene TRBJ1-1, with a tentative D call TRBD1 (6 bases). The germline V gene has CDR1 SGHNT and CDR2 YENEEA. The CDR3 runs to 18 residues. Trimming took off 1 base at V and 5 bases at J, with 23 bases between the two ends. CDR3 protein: CASSLALTAGGQETEAFF. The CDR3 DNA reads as TGTGCCAGCAGCTTAGCCCTGACAGCCGGGGGACAAGAAACTGAAGCTTTCTTT.

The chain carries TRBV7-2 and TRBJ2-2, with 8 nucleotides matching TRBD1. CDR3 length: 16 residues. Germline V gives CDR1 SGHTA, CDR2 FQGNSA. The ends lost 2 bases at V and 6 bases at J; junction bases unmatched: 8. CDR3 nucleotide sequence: TGTGCCAGCAGCTTACAGGGGGCGGGTTTAGCCGGGGAGCTGTTTTTT. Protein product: CASSLQGAGLAGELFF. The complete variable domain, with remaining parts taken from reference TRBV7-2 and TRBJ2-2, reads GAGVSQSPSNKVTEKGKDVELRCDPISGHTALYWYRQSLGQGLEFLIYFQGNSAPDKSGLPSDRFSAERTGGSVSTLTIQRTQQEDSAVYLCASSLQGAGLAGELFFGEGSRLTVL.

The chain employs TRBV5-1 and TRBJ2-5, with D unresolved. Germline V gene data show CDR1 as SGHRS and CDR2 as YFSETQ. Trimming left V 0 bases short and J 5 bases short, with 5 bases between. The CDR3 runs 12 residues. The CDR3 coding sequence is TGCGCCAGCAGCTTGGACCGGGAGACCCAGTACTTC. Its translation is CASSLDRETQYF.

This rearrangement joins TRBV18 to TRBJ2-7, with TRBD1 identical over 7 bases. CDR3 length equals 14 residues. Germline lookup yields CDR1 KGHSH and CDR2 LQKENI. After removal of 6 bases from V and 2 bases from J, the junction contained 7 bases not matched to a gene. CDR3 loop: CASSQQGTAYEQYF. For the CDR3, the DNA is TGTGCCAGCTCCCAACAAGGGACAGCCTACGAGCAGTACTTC. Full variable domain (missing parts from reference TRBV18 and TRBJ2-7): NAGVMQNPRHLVRRRGQEARLRCSPMKGHSHVYWYRQLPEEGLKFMVYLQKENIIDESGMPKERFSAEFPKEGPSILRIQQVVRGDSAAYFCASSQQGTAYEQYFGPGTRLTVT.

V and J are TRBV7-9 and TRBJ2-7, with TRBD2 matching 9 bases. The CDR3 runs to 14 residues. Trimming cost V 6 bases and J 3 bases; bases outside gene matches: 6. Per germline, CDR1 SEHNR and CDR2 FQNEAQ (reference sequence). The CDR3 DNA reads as TGTGCCAGCAGTACCGGACTAGCGCACTACGAGCAGTACTTC. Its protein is CASSTGLAHYEQYF.

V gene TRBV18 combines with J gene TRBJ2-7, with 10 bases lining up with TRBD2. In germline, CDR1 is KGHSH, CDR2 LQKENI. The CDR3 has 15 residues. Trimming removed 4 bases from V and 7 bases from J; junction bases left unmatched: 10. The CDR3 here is CASSRLAGAAREQYF. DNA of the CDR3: TGTGCCAGCTCACGGCTAGCGGGGGCAGCGAGAGAGCAGTACTTC.

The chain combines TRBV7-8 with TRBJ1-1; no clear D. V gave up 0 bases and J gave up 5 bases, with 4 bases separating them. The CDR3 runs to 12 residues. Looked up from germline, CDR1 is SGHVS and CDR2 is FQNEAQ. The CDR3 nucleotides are TGTGCCAGCAGCTTAGCGGGGACTGAAGCTTTCTTT. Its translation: CASSLAGTEAFF. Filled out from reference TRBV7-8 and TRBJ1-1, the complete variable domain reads GAGVSQSPRYKVAKRGQDVALRCDPISGHVSLFWYQQALGQGPEFLTYFQNEAQLDKSGLPSDRFFAERPEGSVSTLKIQRTQQEDSAVYLCASSLAGTEAFFGQGTRLTVV.

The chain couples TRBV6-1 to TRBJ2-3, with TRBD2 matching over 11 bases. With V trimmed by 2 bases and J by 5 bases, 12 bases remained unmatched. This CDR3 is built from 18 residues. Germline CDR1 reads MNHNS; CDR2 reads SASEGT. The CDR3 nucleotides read TGTGCCAGCAGTGAATTCGGTACTAGCGGGGGAGTAGGAGATACGCAGTATTTT. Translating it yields CASSEFGTSGGVGDTQYF.

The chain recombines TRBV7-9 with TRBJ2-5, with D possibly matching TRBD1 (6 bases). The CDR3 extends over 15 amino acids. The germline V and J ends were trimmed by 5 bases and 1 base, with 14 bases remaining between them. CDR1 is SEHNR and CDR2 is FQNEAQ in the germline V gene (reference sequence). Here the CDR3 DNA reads TGTGCCAGCAGCCTACAGGGTTGGGCCCAAGAGACCCAGTACTTC. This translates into CASSLQGWAQETQYF.

The CDR3 DNA follows: TGTGCCAGCAGCCACGGGCCCCGGGACAGAACCTACGAGCAGTACTTC. Protein sequence: CASSHGPRDRTYEQYF. The chain is built from TRBV4-2 and TRBJ2-7, with 7 bases identical to TRBD1. V shed 3 bases, J shed 2 bases, and the junction held 10 bases outside the gene matches. This CDR3 contains 16 residues. Germline V gene data show CDR1 as LGHNA and CDR2 as YNFKEQ.

DNA of the CDR3: TGCAGTGCTAACCCATACTACGAGCAGTACTTC. Protein: CSANPYYEQYF. V is TRBV20-1 and J is TRBJ2-7; D is unresolved. The V gene lost 4 bases and the J gene lost 3 bases, with 7 bases spanning the gap. CDR1 is DFQATT, CDR2 SNEGSKA, per germline (reference sequence). There are 11 residues in the CDR3.

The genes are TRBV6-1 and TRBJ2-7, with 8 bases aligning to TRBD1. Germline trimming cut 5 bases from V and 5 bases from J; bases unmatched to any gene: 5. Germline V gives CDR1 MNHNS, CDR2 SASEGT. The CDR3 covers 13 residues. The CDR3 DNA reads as TGTGCCAGCAGTAGACAGGGGCACGACGAGCAGTACTTC. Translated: CASSRQGHDEQYF.

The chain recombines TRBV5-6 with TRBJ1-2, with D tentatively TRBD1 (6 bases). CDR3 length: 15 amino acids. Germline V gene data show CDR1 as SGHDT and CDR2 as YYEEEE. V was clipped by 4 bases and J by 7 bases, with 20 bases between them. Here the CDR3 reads CASSHLYRRGGGYTF. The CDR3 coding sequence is TGTGCCAGCAGCCATTTATATAGGAGAGGGGGTGGCTACACCTTC.

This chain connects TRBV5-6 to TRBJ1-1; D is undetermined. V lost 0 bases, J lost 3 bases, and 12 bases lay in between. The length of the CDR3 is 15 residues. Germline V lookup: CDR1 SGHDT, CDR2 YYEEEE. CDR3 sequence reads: CASSLAQAGYTEAFF. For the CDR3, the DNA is TGTGCCAGCAGCTTGGCCCAGGCAGGATACACTGAAGCTTTCTTT.

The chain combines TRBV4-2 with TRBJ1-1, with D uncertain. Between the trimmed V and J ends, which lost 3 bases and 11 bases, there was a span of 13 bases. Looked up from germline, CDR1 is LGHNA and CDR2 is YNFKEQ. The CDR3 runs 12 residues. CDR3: CASSQGVSGAFF. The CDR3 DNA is TGTGCCAGCAGCCAGGGAGTCAGCGGGGCTTTCTTT.

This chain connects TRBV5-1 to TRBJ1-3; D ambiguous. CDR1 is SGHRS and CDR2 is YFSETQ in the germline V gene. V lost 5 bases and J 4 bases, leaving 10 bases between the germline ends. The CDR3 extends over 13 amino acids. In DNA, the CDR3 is TGCGCCAGCAGTCAGGCGATCGGAAACACCATATATTTT. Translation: CASSQAIGNTIYF. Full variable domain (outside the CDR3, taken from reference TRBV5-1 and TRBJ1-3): KAGVTQTPRYLIKTRGQQVTLSCSPISGHRSVSWYQQTPGQGLQFLFEYFSETQRNKGNFPGRFSGRQFSNSRSEMNVSTLELGDSALYLCASSQAIGNTIYFGEGSWLTVV.

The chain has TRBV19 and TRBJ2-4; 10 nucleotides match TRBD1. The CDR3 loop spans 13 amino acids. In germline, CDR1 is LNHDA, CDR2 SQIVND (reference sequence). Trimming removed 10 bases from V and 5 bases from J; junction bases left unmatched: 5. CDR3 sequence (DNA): TGTGCCACCTCCGGGACAGGGGAAAACATTCAGTACTTC. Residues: CATSGTGENIQYF.